These T cell receptor beta chains were read from a single sample in a study of graft-versus-host responses after intestinal transplantation. This table comes from immunoSEQ multiplex PCR, and its TCRdb copy is limited to in-frame clones, with some not included. The data show about 45,000 clones, 90% to 95% seen once. Sequences were derived from PBMCs, sampled 524 days after transplant. All receptors derive from a human patient who received an intestinal transplant, so some T cells may come from the graft donor. Each CDR3 is given with its conserved first and last residue. The D gene is left open where the match is weak. Clone size, where shown, is once, few, many, or a class for clones that have expanded.

j_gene: TRBJ2-7
abundance: .
v_gene: TRBV9
d_gene: .
CDR3nt: TGTGCCAGCAGCGTCCACCCCGAACGACAGGGCGGGGGCTACGAGCAGTACTTC
CDR3aa: CASSVHPERQGGGYEQYF

j_gene: TRBJ1-1
abundance: .
v_gene: TRBV7-2
d_gene: .
CDR3nt: TGTGCCAGCCGGGGACTGATGAACACTGAAGCTTTCTTT
CDR3aa: CASRGLMNTEAFF

j_gene: TRBJ1-2
abundance: .
v_gene: TRBV4-2
d_gene: .
CDR3nt: TGTGCCAGCAGCCAAGATCCCGGTCTAAACTATGGCTACACCTTC
CDR3aa: CASSQDPGLNYGYTF

j_gene: TRBJ2-7
abundance: .
v_gene: TRBV11-2
d_gene: TRBD2
CDR3nt: TGTGCCAGCATCCCGACTAGCGGGAGTAACGAGCAGTACTTC
CDR3aa: CASIPTSGSNEQYF

j_gene: TRBJ2-7
abundance: once
v_gene: TRBV4-2
d_gene: .
CDR3nt: TGTGCCAGCAGCCAAGAGTACCCCGCCTACGAGCAGTACTTC
CDR3aa: CASSQEYPAYEQYF

j_gene: TRBJ1-5
abundance: .
v_gene: TRBV5-1
d_gene: .
CDR3nt: TGCGCCAGCAGCTTGGAGCCTCTGACAGGCAATCAGCCACAGCATTTT
CDR3aa: CASSLEPLTGNQPQHF

j_gene: TRBJ2-1
abundance: once
v_gene: TRBV7-2
d_gene: TRBD2
CDR3nt: TGTGCCAGCAGCTTAGGACTAGCGGTAGGTGAGCAGTTCTTC
CDR3aa: CASSLGLAVGEQFF

j_gene: TRBJ1-6
abundance: .
v_gene: TRBV5-1
d_gene: .
CDR3nt: TGCGCCAGCAGGGTTCCGGGCCGGCTCCACTTT
CDR3aa: CASRVPGRLHF

j_gene: TRBJ1-1
abundance: few
v_gene: TRBV5-1
d_gene: .
CDR3nt: TGCGCCAGCAGCTTCGGGGGGAAGGGGACTGAAGCTTTCTTT
CDR3aa: CASSFGGKGTEAFF

j_gene: TRBJ2-7
abundance: .
v_gene: TRBV2
d_gene: .
CDR3nt: TGTGCCAGCAGTGAAAACTCCCCTCCAGGGACCTACGAGCAGTACTTC
CDR3aa: CASSENSPPGTYEQYF

j_gene: TRBJ2-7
abundance: few
v_gene: TRBV7-9
d_gene: .
CDR3nt: TGTGCCAGCAGCCAGGACACCCTCCACGAGCAGTACTTC
CDR3aa: CASSQDTLHEQYF

j_gene: TRBJ2-3
abundance: .
v_gene: TRBV7-3
d_gene: .
CDR3nt: TGTGCCAGCAGCCGTGGGGTCACAGATACGCAGTATTTT
CDR3aa: CASSRGVTDTQYF

j_gene: TRBJ2-7
abundance: .
v_gene: TRBV5-1
d_gene: TRBD1
CDR3nt: TGCGCCAGCAGGATGGGACAGCTAAGCTCCTACGAGCAGTACTTC
CDR3aa: CASRMGQLSSYEQYF

j_gene: TRBJ1-2
abundance: .
v_gene: TRBV4-3
d_gene: .
CDR3nt: TGCGCCAGCAGCCAAGGAGGGAGAGGCTATGGCTACACCTTC
CDR3aa: CASSQGGRGYGYTF

j_gene: TRBJ1-5
abundance: .
v_gene: TRBV14
d_gene: TRBD1
CDR3nt: TGTGCCAGCAGCCATGCTACGACAGGGGAAGGCCAGCCCCAGCATTTT
CDR3aa: CASSHATTGEGQPQHF

j_gene: TRBJ2-4
abundance: few
v_gene: TRBV27
d_gene: .
CDR3nt: TGTGCCAGCAGTTTAACCAGAGCAAACATTCAGTACTTC
CDR3aa: CASSLTRANIQYF

j_gene: TRBJ2-3
abundance: .
v_gene: TRBV19
d_gene: TRBD2
CDR3nt: TGTGCCAGTAGTATCGGGGGGACTAGCGACAATACGCAGTATTTT
CDR3aa: CASSIGGTSDNTQYF

j_gene: TRBJ2-3
abundance: .
v_gene: TRBV7-6
d_gene: .
CDR3nt: TGTGCCAGCAGCTTAGGCAGGGGAGCGGATACGCAGTATTTT
CDR3aa: CASSLGRGADTQYF

j_gene: TRBJ2-1
abundance: .
v_gene: TRBV11-2
d_gene: .
CDR3nt: TGTGCCAGCAGCTTGAGCCCGGCGAGTAAGGAGCAGTTCTTC
CDR3aa: CASSLSPASKEQFF

j_gene: TRBJ2-7
abundance: .
v_gene: TRBV5-4
d_gene: .
CDR3nt: TGTGCCAGCAGCTTGGGGACAGCCTCCTACGAGCAGTACTTC
CDR3aa: CASSLGTASYEQYF

j_gene: TRBJ1-2
abundance: .
v_gene: TRBV5-4
d_gene: TRBD1
CDR3nt: TGTGCCAGCAGCGCTAGGGACAGGGATGGCTACACCTTC
CDR3aa: CASSARDRDGYTF

j_gene: TRBJ2-1
abundance: .
v_gene: TRBV19
d_gene: .
CDR3nt: TGTGCCAGTCAGTCTGGGACCCTATACAATGAGCAGTTCTTC
CDR3aa: CASQSGTLYNEQFF

j_gene: TRBJ2-1
abundance: .
v_gene: TRBV28
d_gene: .
CDR3nt: TGTGCCAGCAGTTTCGGAGAGAGTAGGTACAATGAGCAGTTCTTC
CDR3aa: CASSFGESRYNEQFF

j_gene: TRBJ2-5
abundance: .
v_gene: TRBV18
d_gene: .
CDR3nt: TGTGCCAGCTCACCACCGGGGACCCAAGAGACCCAGTACTTC
CDR3aa: CASSPPGTQETQYF

j_gene: TRBJ2-5
abundance: .
v_gene: TRBV15
d_gene: TRBD1
CDR3nt: TGTGCCACCAGCACCGGACAGGGGGTAGGGACCCAGTACTTC
CDR3aa: CATSTGQGVGTQYF

j_gene: TRBJ1-5
abundance: .
v_gene: TRBV6-5
d_gene: TRBD1
CDR3nt: TGTGCCAGCAGTTTAGGGGGACAGGGGGCGATAAGGCCCCAGCATTTT
CDR3aa: CASSLGGQGAIRPQHF

j_gene: TRBJ1-1
abundance: .
v_gene: TRBV6-6
d_gene: .
CDR3nt: TGTGCCAGCAGTTTCGACAGACCCCAAAACACTGAAGCTTTCTTT
CDR3aa: CASSFDRPQNTEAFF

j_gene: TRBJ2-5
abundance: few
v_gene: TRBV19
d_gene: TRBD2
CDR3nt: TGTGCCAGTGGTCTAGCGGGAGGATTGGAGACCCAGTACTTC
CDR3aa: CASGLAGGLETQYF

j_gene: TRBJ2-2
abundance: .
v_gene: TRBV27
d_gene: .
CDR3nt: TGTGCCAGCAGTTCACGGGCTGGGACTACCGGGGAGCTGTTTTTT
CDR3aa: CASSSRAGTTGELFF